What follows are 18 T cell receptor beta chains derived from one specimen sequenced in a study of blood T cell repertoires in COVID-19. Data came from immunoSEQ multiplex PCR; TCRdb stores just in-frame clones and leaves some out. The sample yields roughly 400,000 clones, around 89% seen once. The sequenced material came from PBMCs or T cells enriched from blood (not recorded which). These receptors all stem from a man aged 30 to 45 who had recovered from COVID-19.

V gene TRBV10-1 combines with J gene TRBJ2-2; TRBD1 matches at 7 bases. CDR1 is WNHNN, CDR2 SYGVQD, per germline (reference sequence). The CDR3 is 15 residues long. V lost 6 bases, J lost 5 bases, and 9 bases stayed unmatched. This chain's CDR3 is CASSAGTVYTGELFF. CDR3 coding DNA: TGCGCCAGCAGCGCCGGGACAGTATATACCGGGGAGCTGTTTTTT.

The CDR3 loop reads CASSEPGQGKIHTF. The CDR3 DNA is TGTGCCAGCAGTGAACCGGGACAGGGGAAGATTCACACCTTC. The J gene is TRBJ1-2, the V gene TRBV2; TRBD1 agrees at 10 bases. With 2 bases clipped from V and 12 bases from J, the junction kept 9 bases outside the gene matches. Per the germline V gene, CDR1 is SNHLY and CDR2 is FYNNEI. This CDR3 region has 14 residues.

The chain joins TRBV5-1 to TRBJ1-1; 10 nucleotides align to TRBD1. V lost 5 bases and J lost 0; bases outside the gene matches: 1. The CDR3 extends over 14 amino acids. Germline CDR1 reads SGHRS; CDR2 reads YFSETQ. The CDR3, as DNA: TGCGCCAGCAGGACAGGGGGCTTGAACACTGAAGCTTTCTTT. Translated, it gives CASRTGGLNTEAFF. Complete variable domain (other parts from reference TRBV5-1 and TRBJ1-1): KAGVTQTPRYLIKTRGQQVTLSCSPISGHRSVSWYQQTPGQGLQFLFEYFSETQRNKGNFPGRFSGRQFSNSRSEMNVSTLELGDSALYLCASRTGGLNTEAFFGQGTRLTVV.

The DNA for the CDR3 is TGTGCCACCGGACAGGGGCATCCCGGGGAGCTGTTTTTT. Protein product: CATGQGHPGELFF. The rearrangement uses TRBV19 and TRBJ2-2, with 9 bases matching TRBD1. V was clipped by 10 bases and J by 6 bases; unmatched bases: 6. The CDR3 sequence is 13 residues long. CDR1 and CDR2 from the germline V gene are LNHDA and SQIVND (reference sequence).

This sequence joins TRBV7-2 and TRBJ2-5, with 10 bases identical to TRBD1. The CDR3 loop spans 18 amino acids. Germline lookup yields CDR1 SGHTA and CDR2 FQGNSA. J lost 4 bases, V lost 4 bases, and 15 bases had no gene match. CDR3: CASSSLSSYRDRGETQYF. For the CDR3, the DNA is TGTGCCAGCAGCTCGTTAAGTTCATACCGGGACAGGGGAGAGACCCAGTACTTC.

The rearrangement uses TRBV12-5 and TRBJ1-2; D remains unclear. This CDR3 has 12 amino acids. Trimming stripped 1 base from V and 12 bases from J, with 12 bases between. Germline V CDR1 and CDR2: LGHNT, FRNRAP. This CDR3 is CASGLAPGSHTF. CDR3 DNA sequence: TGTGCTAGTGGTTTGGCTCCCGGGAGCCACACCTTC.

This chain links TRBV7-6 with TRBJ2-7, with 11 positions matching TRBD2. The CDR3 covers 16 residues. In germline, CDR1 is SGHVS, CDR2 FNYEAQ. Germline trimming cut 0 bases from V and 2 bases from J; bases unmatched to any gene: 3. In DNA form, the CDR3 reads TGTGCCAGCAGCTTAGCGGGGGGACTAGCGGCCTACGAGCAGTACTTC. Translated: CASSLAGGLAAYEQYF.

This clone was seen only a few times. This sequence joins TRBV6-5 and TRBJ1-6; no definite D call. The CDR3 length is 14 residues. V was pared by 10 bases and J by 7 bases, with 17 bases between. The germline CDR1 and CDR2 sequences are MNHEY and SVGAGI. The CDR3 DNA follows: TGTGCCACGAGGGAGGACGGTACCAATTCACCCCTCCACTTT. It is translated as CATREDGTNSPLHF.

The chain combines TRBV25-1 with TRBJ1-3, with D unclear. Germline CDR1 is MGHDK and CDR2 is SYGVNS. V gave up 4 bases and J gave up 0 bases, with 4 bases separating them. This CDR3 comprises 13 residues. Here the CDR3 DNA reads TGTGCCAGCAGTGTGGCCTCTGGAAACACCATATATTTT. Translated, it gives CASSVASGNTIYF.

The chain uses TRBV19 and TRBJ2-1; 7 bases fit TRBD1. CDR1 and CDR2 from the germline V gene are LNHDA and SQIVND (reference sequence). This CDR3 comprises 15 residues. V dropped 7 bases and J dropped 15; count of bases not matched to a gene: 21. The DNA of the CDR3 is TGTGCCAGTACTATCCGAACGGGAAAAGGACAGGAATGGTTCTTC. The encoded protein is CASTIRTGKGQEWFF.

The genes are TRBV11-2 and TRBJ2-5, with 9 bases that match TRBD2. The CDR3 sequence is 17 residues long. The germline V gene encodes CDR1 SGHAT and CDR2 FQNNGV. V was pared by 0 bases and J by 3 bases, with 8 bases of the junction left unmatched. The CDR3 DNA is TGTGCCAGCAGCTTAGAGGTTAGCGGGAGAAGGGAAGAGACCCAGTACTTC. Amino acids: CASSLEVSGRREETQYF. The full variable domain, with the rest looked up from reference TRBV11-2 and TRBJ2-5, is EAGVAQSPRYKIIEKRQSVAFWCNPISGHATLYWYQQILGQGPKLLIQFQNNGVVDDSQLPKDRFSAERLKGVDSTLKIQPAKLEDSAVYLCASSLEVSGRREETQYFGPGTRLLVL.

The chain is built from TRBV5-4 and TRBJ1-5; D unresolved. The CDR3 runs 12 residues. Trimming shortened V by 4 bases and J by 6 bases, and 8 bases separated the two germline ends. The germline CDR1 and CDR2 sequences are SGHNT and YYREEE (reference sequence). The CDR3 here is CASSVRGQPQHF. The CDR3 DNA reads TGTGCCAGCAGCGTTCGGGGTCAGCCCCAGCATTTT.

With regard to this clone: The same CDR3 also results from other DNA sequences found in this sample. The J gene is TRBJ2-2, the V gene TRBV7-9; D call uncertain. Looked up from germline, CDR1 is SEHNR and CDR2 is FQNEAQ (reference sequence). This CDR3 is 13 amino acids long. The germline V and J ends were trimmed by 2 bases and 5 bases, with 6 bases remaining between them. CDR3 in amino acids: CASSLSGTGELFF. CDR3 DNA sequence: TGTGCCAGCAGCTTATCCGGGACCGGGGAGCTGTTTTTT.

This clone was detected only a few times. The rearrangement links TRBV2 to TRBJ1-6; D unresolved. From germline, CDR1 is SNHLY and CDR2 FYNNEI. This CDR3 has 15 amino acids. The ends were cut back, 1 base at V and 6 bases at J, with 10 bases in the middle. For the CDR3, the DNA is TGTGCCAGCAGTGAAGGGCCTTCTTCTAATTCACCCCTCCACTTT. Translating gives CASSEGPSSNSPLHF.

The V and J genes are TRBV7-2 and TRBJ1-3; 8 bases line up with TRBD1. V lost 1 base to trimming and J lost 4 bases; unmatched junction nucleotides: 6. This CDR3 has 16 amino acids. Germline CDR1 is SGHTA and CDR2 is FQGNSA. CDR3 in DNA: TGTGCCAGCAGCTTAGTCCCAGGGGGCGCGGGAAACACCATATATTTT. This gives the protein CASSLVPGGAGNTIYF.

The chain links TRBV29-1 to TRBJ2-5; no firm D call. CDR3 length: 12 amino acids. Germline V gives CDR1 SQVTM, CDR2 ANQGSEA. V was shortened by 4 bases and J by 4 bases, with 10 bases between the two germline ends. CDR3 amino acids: CSVVANSETQYF. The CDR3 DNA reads TGCAGCGTTGTCGCGAATTCAGAGACCCAGTACTTC.

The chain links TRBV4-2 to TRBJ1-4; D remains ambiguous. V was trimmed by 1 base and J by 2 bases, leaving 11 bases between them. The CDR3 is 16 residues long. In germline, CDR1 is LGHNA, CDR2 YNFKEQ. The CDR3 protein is CASSQASGETNEKLFF. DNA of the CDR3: TGTGCCAGCAGCCAAGCTTCCGGGGAGACTAATGAAAAACTGTTTTTT.

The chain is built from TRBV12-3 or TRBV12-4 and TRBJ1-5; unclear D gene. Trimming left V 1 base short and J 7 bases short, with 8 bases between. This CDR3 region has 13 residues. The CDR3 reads CASSLEMRQPQHF. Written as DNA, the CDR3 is TGTGCCAGCAGTTTAGAGATGAGACAGCCCCAGCATTTT.